Sequencing of this T cell receptor beta chain was carried out in a study of blood T cell repertoires in COVID-19. Turning to the study itself: Italy, Spain and the United States were the sources of the convalescent and acute COVID-19 samples. The analysed material was cDNA or gDNA that came from T cells, B-cell-depleted T cells, or PBMCs.

This clone was counted a single time. The CDR3 consists of 14 residues. Germline V gives CDR1 SEHNR, CDR2 FQNEAQ (reference sequence). V dropped 9 bases and J dropped 1; count of bases not matched to a gene: 7. The study drew participants aged about 18 to 95 years from fewer than 30 US areas. Participant-given clinical history determined each cohort assignment. Data came from immunoSEQ multiplex PCR; TCRdb stores just in-frame clones and leaves some out. Of 150,000 to 200,000 clones in the sample, almost 80% were seen once. This chain joins TRBV7-9 and TRBJ2-7, with 9 bases fitting TRBD1. This clonotype was obtained from a woman aged 45-59 years who had recovered from COVID-19. Material: PBMCs or T cells enriched from blood (not recorded which). In nucleotides, the CDR3 is TGTGCCAGTAATCCCGGGACAGGGTCCTACGAGCAGTACTTC. This gives the protein CASNPGTGSYEQYF.